The 12 T cell receptor beta chains below all came from one sample that was sequenced in a study of immune characterization of retroperitoneal liposarcoma. TCRdb ran MiXCR on the PCR reads and lists one entry per CDR3 protein. The sample records roughly 8,400 distinct CDR3 sequences, less than 30% being singletons. Sequenced input: blood. These receptors all stem from a male donor with retroperitoneal liposarcoma.

This clonotype was counted many times. The chain combines TRBV6-1 with TRBJ1-4, with TRBD1 as a possible D gene (6 bases). Trimming pared 4 bases from V and 5 bases from J, leaving 11 bases between. The CDR3 is made up of 14 amino acids. The germline gives CDR1 MNHNS, CDR2 SASEGT. The CDR3 here is CASSGTQGNEKLFF. The DNA for the CDR3 is TGTGCCAGCAGTGGAACTCAGGGGAATGAAAAACTGTTTTTT.

This clonotype was seen more than once but under ten times. This chain connects TRBV6-4 to TRBJ2-1; a possible D gene is TRBD2 (7 bases). From germline, CDR1 is MRHNA and CDR2 SNTAGT. The CDR3 runs 13 residues. V was shortened by 6 bases and J by 9 bases, with 15 bases between the two germline ends. The CDR3 loop reads CASRGGGAVEQFF. In DNA, the CDR3 is TGTGCCAGCAGGGGGGGGGGGGCAGTTGAGCAGTTCTTC.

This chain links TRBV25-1 with TRBJ1-2, with TRBD1 matching 7 bases. In germline, CDR1 is MGHDK, CDR2 SYGVNS. This CDR3 is built from 12 residues. Trimming at V came to 6 bases and at J to 10 bases, leaving 8 bases not matched to a gene. The CDR3 is CASRTGRIAYTF. For the CDR3, the DNA is TGTGCCAGCAGGACAGGGAGAATTGCCTACACCTTC.

This clonotype has ten or more counts. The DNA for the CDR3 is TGTGCCAGCAGCTATACCCAGACAGGGTCTGGGGCCAACGTCCTGACTTTC. This sequence encodes CASSYTQTGSGANVLTF. The rearrangement uses TRBV6-6 and TRBJ2-6, with TRBD1 identical over 7 bases. V was clipped by 6 bases and J by 1 base; unmatched bases: 9. The CDR3 sequence is 17 residues long. Germline V lookup: CDR1 MNHNY, CDR2 SVGAGI (reference sequence).

V and J are TRBV7-2 and TRBJ1-5; 9 bases line up with TRBD1. In germline, CDR1 is SGHTA, CDR2 FQGNSA. The CDR3 loop spans 15 amino acids. Trimming took 1 base from V and 9 from J; bases not matched to a gene: 7. DNA for the CDR3: TGTGCCAGCAGCTTAGTCATGGGACAGGGCGGGCCCCAGCATTTT. Protein product: CASSLVMGQGGPQHF.

This clonotype was seen many times. The chain uses TRBV10-1 and TRBJ2-1; TRBD1 or TRBD2 may be the D gene (5 bases each). This CDR3 contains 15 residues. Trimming removed 0 bases from V and 7 bases from J, with 13 bases in between. Looked up from germline, CDR1 is WNHNN and CDR2 is SYGVQD (reference sequence). This chain's CDR3 is CASSESRGNSNEQFF. CDR3 nucleotide sequence: TGCGCCAGCAGTGAGTCGAGGGGAAACTCTAATGAGCAGTTCTTC.

This clonotype was recorded only once. This may come from a read error, since a much larger clone is one base off. J is TRBJ2-3 and V is TRBV7-1; D gene ambiguous. The DNA end is a closer match to TRBJ2-1, so the J assignment may be wrong. TRBV7-1 qualifies as an ORF whose function is uncertain. CDR3 length: 13 amino acids. The CDR3 DNA sequence: TGTGCCAGCAGCTCTGACCGAGTCTACGAGCAGTTCTTC. Translation gives CASSSDRVYEQFF.

Only a few counts were recorded for this clonotype. CDR3 nucleotides: TGTGCCAGCAGCTTTACAGCGGGAGGGGTGGGTGAGCAGTTCTTC. Translated, it gives CASSFTAGGVGEQFF. This chain joins TRBV5-4 and TRBJ2-1, with 10 positions matching TRBD2. The CDR3 runs 15 residues. CDR1 and CDR2 (germline): SGHNT, YYREEE (reference sequence). Losses at the gene ends were 2 bases for V and 9 bases for J; bases not matched to a gene: 8.

This rearrangement joins TRBV4-1 to TRBJ2-3, with unresolved D. The CDR3 has 13 amino acids. Trimming took off 8 bases at V and 0 bases at J, with 9 bases between the two ends. Germline-derived CDR1 and CDR2 are MGHRA and YSYEKL. This CDR3 is CASSVGSTDTQYF. The CDR3 DNA sequence: TGCGCCAGCTCCGTAGGGAGCACAGATACGCAGTATTTT.

This clonotype is termed medium-sized. V and J are TRBV6-1 and TRBJ2-3, with 8 bases matching TRBD2. Per germline, CDR1 MNHNS and CDR2 SASEGT. This CDR3 has 13 residues. J lost 0 bases, V lost 8 bases, and 1 base had no gene match. The CDR3 spells CASRLASTDTQYF. CDR3 DNA: TGTGCCAGCCGACTAGCGAGCACAGATACGCAGTATTTT.

The count of this clonotype is one. The chain has TRBV7-3 and TRBJ1-2, with D perhaps TRBD1 (6 bases). V lost 5 bases to trimming and J lost 2 bases, with 15 bases between them. The CDR3 length is 15 residues. CDR1 and CDR2 from the germline V gene are SGHTA and FQGTGA. The CDR3 DNA reads TGTGCCAGCAGCCTCCAGGGTGGGGGCAACTATGGCTACACCTTC. Protein product: CASSLQGGGNYGYTF.

By sample share, this clonotype is medium-sized. The chain uses TRBV24-1 and TRBJ2-1; 8 bases are shared with TRBD2. Trimming at V came to 0 bases and at J to 5 bases, leaving 5 bases not matched to a gene. Germline V gene lookup returns CDR1 KGHDR and CDR2 SFDVKD. This CDR3 region has 16 residues. The CDR3 DNA reads TGTGCCACCAGTGATTTGCGAACTAGCGGAAACAATGAGCAGTTCTTC. Translated, it gives CATSDLRTSGNNEQFF.